The 23 T cell receptor beta chains given below trace back to one sample, sequenced in a study of T cells in Graves' hyperthyroidism and ophthalmopathy. The source material, RNA transcripts, was used to amplify TCR beta CDR3 regions. The HTBI primer set served for first-round RT-PCR of the TCR CDR3. TCRdb processed the multiplex PCR reads anew with MiXCR; each CDR3 protein has one entry. The sample holds 270,000 or so distinct CDR3 sequences; about 25% are singletons and the top ten take around 28%. Sequenced material: blood. Receptors were obtained from a man aged 35-49 years with Graves' hyperthyroidism that later progressed to Graves' ophthalmopathy.

This clonotype was counted many times. The chain carries TRBV29-1 and TRBJ1-1, with a tentative D call TRBD1 (5 bases). Germline CDR1 SQVTM, CDR2 ANQGSEA. V lost 3 bases and J 8 bases, leaving 13 bases between the germline ends. This CDR3 comprises 12 residues. CDR3 residues: CSVERGSGEAFF. Written as DNA, the CDR3 is TGCAGCGTTGAGCGGGGGTCTGGGGAAGCTTTCTTT.

The sample holds many counts of this clonotype. The V gene is TRBV7-8, the J gene TRBJ1-1; D not certain. Germline V gene lookup returns CDR1 SGHVS and CDR2 FQNEAQ. CDR3 length equals 14 residues. Trimming took 0 bases from V and 4 from J, leaving 9 bases between them. CDR3 residues: CASSLAGEVTEAFF. The CDR3 DNA sequence: TGTGCCAGCAGCTTAGCCGGGGAAGTCACTGAAGCTTTCTTT.

The chain couples TRBV6-5 to TRBJ1-6; no clear D gene. CDR1 is MNHEY, CDR2 SVGAGI, per germline. V lost 5 bases to trimming and J lost 9 bases, with 20 bases between them. This CDR3 is built from 16 residues. DNA of the CDR3: TGTGCCAGCAGTCACTTCGGACGCTCACGGAGTTCACCCCTCCACTTT. Translating it yields CASSHFGRSRSSPLHF.

This clonotype was seen repeatedly, ten times or more. For the CDR3, the DNA is TGTGCCAGCAGCTTAGCCGGTATTGGTCAGCCCCAGCATTTT. It is translated as CASSLAGIGQPQHF. The gene calls are TRBV7-9 and TRBJ1-5; D uncertain. The germline V gene encodes CDR1 SEHNR and CDR2 FQNEAQ (reference sequence). The CDR3 is made up of 14 amino acids. V lost 0 bases, J lost 6 bases, and 9 bases lay in between.

There are many counts of this clonotype. This rearrangement joins TRBV30 to TRBJ2-5; D call uncertain. Trimming stripped 4 bases from V and 3 bases from J, with 6 bases between. The CDR3 covers 11 residues. Looked up from germline, CDR1 is GTSNPN and CDR2 is SVGIG (reference sequence). CDR3 sequence: CAWTIKETQYF. The CDR3 nucleotides are TGTGCCTGGACCATCAAAGAGACCCAGTACTTC.

In this sample, this clonotype turned up many times. This chain joins TRBV30 and TRBJ1-1; weak D call: TRBD1 (6 bases). The CDR3 is 14 amino acids. The germline V gene has CDR1 GTSNPN and CDR2 SVGIG (reference sequence). Trimming pared 2 bases from V and 6 bases from J, leaving 16 bases between. In DNA form, the CDR3 reads TGTGCCTGGAGTACGGTCGTTGGGGGCTCTGAAGCTTTCTTT. It specifies CAWSTVVGGSEAFF.

Ten or more counts support this clonotype. The chain carries TRBV7-9 and TRBJ2-5; D not certain. Trimming left V 6 bases short and J 1 base short, with 9 bases between. The CDR3 is 13 amino acids. Germline V gives CDR1 SEHNR, CDR2 FQNEAQ (reference sequence). Written as DNA, the CDR3 is TGTGCCAGCAGTTTCGGGTCCCAAGAGACCCAGTACTTC. Translating it yields CASSFGSQETQYF.

CDR3: CASSEARTTQPQHF. The CDR3 DNA is TGTGCCAGCAGTGAAGCTCGGACCACTCAGCCCCAGCATTTT. The rearrangement uses TRBV6-1 and TRBJ1-5; D is unclear. Germline V gene data show CDR1 as MNHNS and CDR2 as SASEGT. This CDR3 contains 14 residues. The ends were cut back, 0 bases at V and 6 bases at J, with 9 bases in the middle.

At least ten counts were recorded for this clonotype. The gene calls are TRBV12-3 or TRBV12-4 and TRBJ2-7, with D perhaps TRBD2 (5 bases). V shed 3 bases and J shed 5 bases, with 17 bases lying between them. CDR3 length equals 15 residues. CDR3 DNA: TGTGCCAGCAGTTTCCGTCTTGGCGGAGGCGACGAGCAGTACTTC. Encoded protein: CASSFRLGGGDEQYF.

The chain has TRBV6-1 and TRBJ1-2; D may be TRBD1 (6 bases). The V end lost 4 bases, the J end lost 2 bases, and 8 bases lay between the germline ends. Germline lookup yields CDR1 MNHNS and CDR2 SASEGT. This CDR3 comprises 13 residues. This CDR3 is CASSGQENYGYTF. Written as DNA, the CDR3 is TGTGCCAGCAGTGGACAGGAGAACTATGGCTACACCTTC.

Many counts were recorded for this clonotype. Since a much larger clone is just one base distant, this may be a read error. V usage is TRBV6-1 and J usage is TRBJ2-7; 8 positions agree with TRBD2. This CDR3 contains 14 residues. Germline V lookup: CDR1 MNHNS, CDR2 SASEGT. CDR3 protein: CASRDTSGTYEQCF. CDR3 nucleotides: TGTGCCAGCAGAGACACTAGCGGAACCTACGAGCAGTGCTTC.

The rearrangement joins TRBV18 to TRBJ2-7, with a tentative D call TRBD1 (5 bases). The V gene lost 6 bases and the J gene lost 3 bases, with 15 bases spanning the gap. Per germline, CDR1 KGHSH and CDR2 LQKENI. The CDR3 runs 14 residues. This CDR3 is CASSPDRLLYEQYF. The CDR3 DNA sequence: TGTGCCAGCTCCCCAGACAGATTACTCTACGAGCAGTACTTC.

This clonotype was recorded many times. The rearrangement uses TRBV5-1 and TRBJ2-5; no clear D. Trimming pared 2 bases from V and 6 bases from J, leaving 20 bases between. There are 16 residues in the CDR3. CDR1 and CDR2 (germline): SGHRS, YFSETQ. CDR3 amino acids: CASSFYGPERVKTQYF. In nucleotides, the CDR3 is TGCGCCAGCAGCTTCTACGGGCCCGAAAGGGTGAAGACCCAGTACTTC.

This clonotype was detected many times. The chain employs TRBV10-3 and TRBJ2-3; D gene unclear. This CDR3 spans 14 amino acids. Between the trimmed V and J ends, which lost 2 bases and 4 bases, there was a span of 10 bases. The germline V gene encodes CDR1 ENHRY and CDR2 SYGVKD. The CDR3 here is CAISEVVASDTQYF. The CDR3 DNA reads as TGTGCCATCAGTGAGGTAGTAGCCTCAGATACGCAGTATTTT.

This clonotype was seen ten or more times. This chain's CDR3 is CASGMGQGARGDNSPLHF. CDR3 sequence (DNA): TGTGCTAGTGGGATGGGACAGGGGGCGCGGGGCGATAATTCACCCCTCCACTTT. V is TRBV12-5 and J is TRBJ1-6, with TRBD1 matching over 12 bases. Losses at the gene ends were 6 bases for V and 5 bases for J; bases not matched to a gene: 11. Per germline, CDR1 LGHNT and CDR2 FRNRAP. The CDR3 totals 18 residues.

This clonotype was detected many times. CDR3 nucleotides: TGCGCCAGCAGCCAAACAACAGGGTCGGATCAGCCCCAGCATTTT. Residues: CASSQTTGSDQPQHF. This chain uses TRBV4-1 with TRBJ1-5; tentatively, D is TRBD1 (6 bases). The germline CDR1 and CDR2 sequences are MGHRA and YSYEKL. The germline V and J ends were trimmed by 2 bases and 5 bases, with 13 bases remaining between them. The length of the CDR3 is 15 residues.

This clonotype was seen many times. The rearrangement links TRBV12-5 to TRBJ2-5; 9 bases are a match to TRBD2. The CDR3 has 17 residues. Unmatched junction bases numbered 8, after V lost 2 bases and J lost 1 base. Per germline, CDR1 LGHNT and CDR2 FRNRAP. CDR3 sequence reads: CASGLKVVAGVQETQYF. For the CDR3, the DNA is TGTGCTAGTGGTTTGAAGGTGGTAGCGGGAGTCCAAGAGACCCAGTACTTC.

This clonotype was recorded at least ten times. The J gene is TRBJ2-5, the V gene TRBV6-2 or TRBV6-3; a possible D gene is TRBD2 (6 bases). The CDR3 extends over 14 amino acids. CDR1 is MNHEY, CDR2 SVGEGT, per germline. V shed 7 bases and J shed 2 bases, with 14 bases lying between them. This chain's CDR3 is CASNPTRAQETQYF. The CDR3 nucleotides read TGTGCCAGCAATCCGACTAGAGCTCAAGAGACCCAGTACTTC.

Ten or more counts support this clonotype. V usage is TRBV6-5 and J usage is TRBJ2-7; D gene unclear. V lost 1 base and J lost 2, with 6 bases in between. Germline values: CDR1 MNHEY, CDR2 SVGAGI. The CDR3 has 13 amino acids. CDR3 DNA sequence: TGTGCCAGCAGTTACTACGGAGCCTACGAGCAGTACTTC. This gives the protein CASSYYGAYEQYF.

This clonotype was observed at least ten times. The V and J genes are TRBV6-2 or TRBV6-3 and TRBJ2-7; weak D call: TRBD1 (5 bases). The germline CDR1 and CDR2 sequences are MNHEY and SVGEGT. CDR3 length: 15 amino acids. V lost 0 bases to trimming and J lost 3 bases, with 12 bases between them. DNA of the CDR3: TGTGCCAGCAGTTACTCGAGTAGGGGCGTCTACGAGCAGTACTTC. Protein: CASSYSSRGVYEQYF.

This chain connects TRBV28 to TRBJ2-5, with a possible D match to TRBD2 (6 bases). The germline V gene has CDR1 MDHEN and CDR2 SYDVKM. This CDR3 contains 15 residues. V shed 3 bases and J shed 5 bases, with 16 bases lying between them. Here the CDR3 reads CASSLAGIGGETQYF. For the CDR3, the DNA is TGTGCCAGCAGTTTGGCGGGGATCGGTGGGGAGACCCAGTACTTC.

This clonotype showed up many times. The V and J genes are TRBV12-3 or TRBV12-4 and TRBJ1-5; no firm D call. The V and J ends lost 1 base and 10 bases respectively, with 11 bases between them. CDR3 size: 13 residues. CDR3 in amino acids: CASSLEGISPQHF. The CDR3, as DNA: TGTGCCAGCAGTTTAGAAGGTATCAGCCCCCAGCATTTT.

This clonotype occurred many times. This chain connects TRBV7-9 to TRBJ1-1; D is ambiguous. CDR1 is SEHNR and CDR2 is FQNEAQ in the germline V gene (reference sequence). The CDR3 runs 12 residues. CDR3 protein: CVLSKANTEAFF. DNA for the CDR3: TGTGTCTTAAGTAAGGCGAACACTGAAGCTTTCTTT.